This TCR beta chain is from a study of beta chain features in type 1 diabetes. All of the isolated RNA was reverse transcribed, so expressed TCRB transcripts were sequenced. Using immunoSEQ multiplex PCR, the repertoire was profiled, and TCRdb retains in-frame clones only, with some absent. The table includes under 350,000 clones, about 8.5% detected once. A word on this clone: The antigen is unknown.

Donors contributed one heparinised blood draw apiece, averaging about 110 mL. Stem cell-like memory, regulatory, central memory and naive CD4+ cells were sorted via CD45RO/CCR7/CD25/CD127/CD95/CD27. Each of the sorted populations had a purity greater than 95%. Study-wide results and caveats: Shorter TCRB CDR3s, moderately but significantly so, marked every one of the four CD4+ subsets in Type 1 diabetes patients.

The receptor was isolated from a woman aged 18-30 years in good health. The sample comprised central memory CD4+ T cells from blood.

The CDR3 here is CASSRGGQISGGTYNEQFF. Here the CDR3 DNA reads TGTGCCAGCAGCAGGGGCGGGCAGATTAGCGGGGGGACCTACAATGAGCAGTTCTTC. This chain links TRBV11-2 with TRBJ2-1, with TRBD2 identical over 10 bases. V shed 5 bases, J shed 2 bases, and the junction held 15 bases outside the gene matches. The CDR3 has 19 residues. The germline gives CDR1 SGHAT, CDR2 FQNNGV.